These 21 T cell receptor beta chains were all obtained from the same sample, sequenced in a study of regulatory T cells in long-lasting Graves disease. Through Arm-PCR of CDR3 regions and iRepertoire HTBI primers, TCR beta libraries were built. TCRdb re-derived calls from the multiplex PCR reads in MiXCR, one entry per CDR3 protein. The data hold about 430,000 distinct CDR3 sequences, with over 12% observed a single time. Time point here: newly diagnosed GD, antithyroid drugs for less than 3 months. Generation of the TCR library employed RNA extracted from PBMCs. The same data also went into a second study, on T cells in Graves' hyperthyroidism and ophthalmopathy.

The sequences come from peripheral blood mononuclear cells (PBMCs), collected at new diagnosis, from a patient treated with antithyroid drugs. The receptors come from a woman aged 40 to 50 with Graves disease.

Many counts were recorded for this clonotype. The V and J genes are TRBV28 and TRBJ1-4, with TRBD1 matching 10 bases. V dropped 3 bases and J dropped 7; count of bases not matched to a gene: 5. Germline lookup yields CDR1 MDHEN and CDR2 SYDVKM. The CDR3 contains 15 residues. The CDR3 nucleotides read TGTGCCAGCAGTTTGAGGGACAGGGGAAGTGAAAAACTGTTTTTT. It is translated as CASSLRDRGSEKLFF.

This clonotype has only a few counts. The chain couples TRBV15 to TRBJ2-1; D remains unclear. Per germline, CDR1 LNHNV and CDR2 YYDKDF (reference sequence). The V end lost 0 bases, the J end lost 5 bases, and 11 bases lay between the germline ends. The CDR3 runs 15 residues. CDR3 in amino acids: CATSRDLVSHNEQFF. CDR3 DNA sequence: TGTGCCACCAGCAGAGACCTCGTATCCCACAATGAGCAGTTCTTC.

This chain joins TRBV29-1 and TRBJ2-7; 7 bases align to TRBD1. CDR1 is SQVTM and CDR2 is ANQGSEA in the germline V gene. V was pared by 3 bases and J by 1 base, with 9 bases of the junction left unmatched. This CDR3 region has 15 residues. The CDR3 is CSVERETGPSYEQYF. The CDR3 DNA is TGCAGCGTTGAGAGGGAGACAGGGCCTTCCTACGAGCAGTACTTC.

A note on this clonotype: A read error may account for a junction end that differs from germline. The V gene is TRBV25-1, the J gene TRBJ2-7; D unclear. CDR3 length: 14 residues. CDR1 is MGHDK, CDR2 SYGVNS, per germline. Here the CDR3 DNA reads TGTGCCAGCAGTGACGCCACAACTTCCTACGAGCAGTGCTTC. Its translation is CASSDATTSYEQCF.

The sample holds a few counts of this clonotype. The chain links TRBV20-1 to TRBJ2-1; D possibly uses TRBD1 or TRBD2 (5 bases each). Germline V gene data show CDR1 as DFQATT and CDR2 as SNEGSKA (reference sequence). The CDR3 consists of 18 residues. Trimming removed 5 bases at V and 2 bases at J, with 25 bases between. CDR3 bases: TGCAGTGCTCGGCGAGGGGACCCGAACCCGGGCCCCTACAATGAGCAGTTCTTC. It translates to CSARRGDPNPGPYNEQFF.

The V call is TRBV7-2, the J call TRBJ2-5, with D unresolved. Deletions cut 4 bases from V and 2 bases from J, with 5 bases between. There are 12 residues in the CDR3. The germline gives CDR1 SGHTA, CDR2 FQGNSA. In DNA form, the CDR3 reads TGTGCCAGCAGCTACCGACAAGAGACCCAGTACTTC. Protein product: CASSYRQETQYF. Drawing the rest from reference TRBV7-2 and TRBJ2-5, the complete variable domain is GAGVSQSPSNKVTEKGKDVELRCDPISGHTALYWYRQSLGQGLEFLIYFQGNSAPDKSGLPSDRFSAERTGGSVSTLTIQRTQQEDSAVYLCASSYRQETQYFGPGTRLLVL.

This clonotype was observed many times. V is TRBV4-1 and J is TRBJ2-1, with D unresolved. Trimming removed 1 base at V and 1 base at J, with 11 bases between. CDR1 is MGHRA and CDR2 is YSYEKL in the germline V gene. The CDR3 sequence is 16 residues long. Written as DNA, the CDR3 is TGCGCCAGCAGCCAAGGGACCGGACCGTCCTACAATGAGCAGTTCTTC. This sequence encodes CASSQGTGPSYNEQFF.

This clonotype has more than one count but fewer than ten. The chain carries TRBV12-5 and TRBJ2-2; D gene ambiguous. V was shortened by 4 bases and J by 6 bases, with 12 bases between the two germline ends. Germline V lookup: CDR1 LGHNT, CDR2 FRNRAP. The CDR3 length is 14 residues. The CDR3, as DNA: TGTGCTAGTGGTTCCCTGACCGGATCCGGGGAGCTGTTTTTT. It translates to CASGSLTGSGELFF.

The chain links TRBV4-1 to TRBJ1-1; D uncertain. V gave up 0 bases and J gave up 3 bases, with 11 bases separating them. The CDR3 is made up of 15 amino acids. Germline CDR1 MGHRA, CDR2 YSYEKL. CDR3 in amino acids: CASSQEPASDTEAFF. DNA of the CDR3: TGCGCCAGCAGCCAAGAACCTGCATCGGACACTGAAGCTTTCTTT.

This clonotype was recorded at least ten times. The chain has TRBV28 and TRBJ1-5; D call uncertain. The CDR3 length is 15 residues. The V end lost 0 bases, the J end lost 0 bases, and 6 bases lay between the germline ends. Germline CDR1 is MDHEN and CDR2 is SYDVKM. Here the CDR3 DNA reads TGTGCCAGCAGTTTATGGAGGGATAGCAATCAGCCCCAGCATTTT. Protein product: CASSLWRDSNQPQHF. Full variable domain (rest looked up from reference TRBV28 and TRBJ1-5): DVKVTQSSRYLVKRTGEKVFLECVQDMDHENMFWYRQDPGLGLRLIYFSYDVKMKEKGDIPEGYSVSREKKERFSLILESASTNQTSMYLCASSLWRDSNQPQHFGDGTRLSIL.

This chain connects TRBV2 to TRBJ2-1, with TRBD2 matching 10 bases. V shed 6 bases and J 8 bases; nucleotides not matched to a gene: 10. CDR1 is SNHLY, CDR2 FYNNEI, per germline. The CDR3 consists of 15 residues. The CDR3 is CASSKSSGSSHEQFF. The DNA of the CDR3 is TGTGCCAGCAGCAAATCTAGCGGGAGCTCCCATGAGCAGTTCTTC.

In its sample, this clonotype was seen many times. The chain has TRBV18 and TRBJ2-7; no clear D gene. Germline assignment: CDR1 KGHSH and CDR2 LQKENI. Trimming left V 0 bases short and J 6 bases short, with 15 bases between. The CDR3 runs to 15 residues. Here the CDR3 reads CASSPPGRVSGEQYF. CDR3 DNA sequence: TGTGCCAGCTCACCACCAGGAAGAGTTTCTGGCGAGCAGTACTTC.

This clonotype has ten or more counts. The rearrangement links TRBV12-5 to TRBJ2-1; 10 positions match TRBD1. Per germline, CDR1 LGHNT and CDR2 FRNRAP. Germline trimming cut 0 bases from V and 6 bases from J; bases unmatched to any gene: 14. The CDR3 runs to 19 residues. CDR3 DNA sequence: TGTGCTAGTGGTTTGGTTATGGGACAGGGGAGGGTTGTGGGCAATGAGCAGTTCTTC. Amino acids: CASGLVMGQGRVVGNEQFF.

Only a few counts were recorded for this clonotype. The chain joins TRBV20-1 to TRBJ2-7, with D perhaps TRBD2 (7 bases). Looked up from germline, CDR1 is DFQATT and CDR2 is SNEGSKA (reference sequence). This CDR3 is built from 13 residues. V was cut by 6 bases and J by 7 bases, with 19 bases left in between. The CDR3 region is CSAEGGVLREQYF. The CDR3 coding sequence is TGCAGTGCCGAGGGGGGGGTCCTAAGGGAGCAGTACTTC.

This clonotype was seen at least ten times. CDR3: CASSSDRSGANVLTF. For the CDR3, the DNA is TGTGCCAGCAGCTCCGACCGCTCTGGGGCCAACGTCCTGACTTTC. This chain uses TRBV28 with TRBJ2-6; D gene uncertain. The germline CDR1 and CDR2 sequences are MDHEN and SYDVKM. The CDR3 runs 15 residues. Deletions cut 6 bases from V and 0 bases from J, with 9 bases between. Supplemented by reference TRBV28 and TRBJ2-6, the full variable domain reads DVKVTQSSRYLVKRTGEKVFLECVQDMDHENMFWYRQDPGLGLRLIYFSYDVKMKEKGDIPEGYSVSREKKERFSLILESASTNQTSMYLCASSSDRSGANVLTFGAGSRLTVL.

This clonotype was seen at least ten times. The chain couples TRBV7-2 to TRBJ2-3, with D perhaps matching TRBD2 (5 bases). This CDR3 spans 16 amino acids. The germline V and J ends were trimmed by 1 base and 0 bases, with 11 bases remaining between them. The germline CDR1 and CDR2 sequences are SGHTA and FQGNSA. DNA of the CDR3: TGTGCCAGCAGCTTAGTTGGGAGACCTAGCACAGATACGCAGTATTTT. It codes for CASSLVGRPSTDTQYF. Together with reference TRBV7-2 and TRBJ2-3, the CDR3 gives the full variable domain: GAGVSQSPSNKVTEKGKDVELRCDPISGHTALYWYRQSLGQGLEFLIYFQGNSAPDKSGLPSDRFSAERTGGSVSTLTIQRTQQEDSAVYLCASSLVGRPSTDTQYFGPGTRLTVL.

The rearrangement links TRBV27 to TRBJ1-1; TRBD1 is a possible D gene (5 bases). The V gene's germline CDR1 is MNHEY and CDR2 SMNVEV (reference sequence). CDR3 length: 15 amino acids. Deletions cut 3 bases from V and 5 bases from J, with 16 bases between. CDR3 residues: CASSLTTGGGTEAFF. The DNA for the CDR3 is TGTGCCAGCAGTTTGACGACGGGGGGAGGAACTGAAGCTTTCTTT.

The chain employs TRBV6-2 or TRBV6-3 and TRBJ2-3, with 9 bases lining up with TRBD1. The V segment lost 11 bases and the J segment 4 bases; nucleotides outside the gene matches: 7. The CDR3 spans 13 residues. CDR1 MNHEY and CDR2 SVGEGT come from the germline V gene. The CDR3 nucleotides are TGTGCCCCACCGGGACAGGGACCAGATACGCAGTATTTT. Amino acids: CAPPGQGPDTQYF.

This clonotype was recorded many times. CDR3 loop: CSARGGTSGIDTQYF. CDR3 nucleotides: TGCAGTGCTAGAGGGGGGACTAGCGGGATTGATACGCAGTATTTT. This sequence joins TRBV20-1 and TRBJ2-3, with TRBD2 identical over 13 bases. After removal of 1 base from V and 6 bases from J, the junction contained 4 bases not matched to a gene. The CDR3 sequence is 15 residues long. Germline values: CDR1 DFQATT, CDR2 SNEGSKA (reference sequence).

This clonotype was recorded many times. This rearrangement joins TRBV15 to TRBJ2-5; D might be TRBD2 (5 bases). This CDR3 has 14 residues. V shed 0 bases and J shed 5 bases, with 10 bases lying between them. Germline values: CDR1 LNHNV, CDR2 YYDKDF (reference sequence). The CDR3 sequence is CATSRDRGVETQYF. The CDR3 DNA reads TGTGCCACCAGCAGAGATCGGGGAGTTGAGACCCAGTACTTC. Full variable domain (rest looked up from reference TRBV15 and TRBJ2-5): DAMVIQNPRYQVTQFGKPVTLSCSQTLNHNVMYWYQQKSSQAPKLLFHYYDKDFNNEADTPDNFQSRRPNTSFCFLDIRSPGLGDTAMYLCATSRDRGVETQYFGPGTRLLVL.

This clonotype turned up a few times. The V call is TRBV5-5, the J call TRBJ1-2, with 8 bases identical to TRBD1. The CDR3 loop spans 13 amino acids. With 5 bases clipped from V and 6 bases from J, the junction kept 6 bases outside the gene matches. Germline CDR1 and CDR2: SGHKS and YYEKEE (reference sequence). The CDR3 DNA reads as TGTGCCAGCAGGTCGGGGACAGGAGATGGCTACACCTTC. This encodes CASRSGTGDGYTF. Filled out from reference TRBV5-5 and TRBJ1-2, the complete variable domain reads DAGVTQSPTHLIKTRGQQVTLRCSPISGHKSVSWYQQVLGQGPQFIFQYYEKEERGRGNFPDRFSARQFPNYSSELNVNALLLGDSALYLCASRSGTGDGYTFGSGTRLTVV.